The 20 T cell receptor beta chains reported below all come from one sample, sequenced in a study of OX40 agonist ivuxolimab in advanced cancers. Data came from immunoSEQ multiplex PCR; TCRdb stores just in-frame clones and leaves some out. The sample consists of under 100,000 clones, 88% of them appearing once. The sample here was CD4+ or CD8+ T cells sorted from blood, taken in a trial of the OX40 agonist ivuxolimab. These receptors all come from an adult with an advanced solid tumor such as melanoma, head and neck, liver or kidney cancer.

This clone was seen a handful of times. The V call is TRBV7-9, the J call TRBJ1-2, with D perhaps matching TRBD1 (6 bases). Per germline, CDR1 SEHNR and CDR2 FQNEAQ (reference sequence). This CDR3 has 14 residues. V lost 4 bases, J lost 7 bases, and 16 bases lay in between. The CDR3 loop reads CASSSIQGWAGYTF. Here the CDR3 DNA reads TGTGCCAGCAGCTCTATACAGGGCTGGGCTGGCTACACCTTC.

This clone was counted once. This chain uses TRBV7-9 with TRBJ2-5; TRBD2 agrees at 9 bases. The CDR3 consists of 15 residues. V was clipped by 5 bases and J by 5 bases; unmatched bases: 9. CDR1 is SEHNR and CDR2 is FQNEAQ in the germline V gene (reference sequence). For the CDR3, the DNA is TGTGCCAGCAGCGACTTAGCGGGAGTGGGGGAGACCCAGTACTTC. This translates into CASSDLAGVGETQYF.

This chain connects TRBV19 to TRBJ1-4; 7 nucleotides agree with TRBD1. There are 14 residues in the CDR3. Germline loops: CDR1 LNHDA, CDR2 SQIVND (reference sequence). Trimming at V came to 4 bases and at J to 10 bases, leaving 9 bases not matched to a gene. The CDR3 loop reads CASSRNRGQGKLFF. CDR3 nucleotide sequence: TGTGCCAGTAGTAGAAACAGGGGTCAAGGAAAACTGTTTTTT.

This clone was seen a single time. V is TRBV5-1 and J is TRBJ1-2; D is perhaps TRBD1 (5 bases). In germline, CDR1 is SGHRS, CDR2 YFSETQ. The CDR3 spans 15 residues. The V end lost 0 bases, the J end lost 1 base, and 10 bases lay between the germline ends. The CDR3 sequence: CASSLVGAGNYGYTF. In DNA, the CDR3 is TGCGCCAGCAGCTTGGTAGGGGCAGGTAACTATGGCTACACCTTC. Full variable domain (remainder filled in from reference TRBV5-1 and TRBJ1-2): KAGVTQTPRYLIKTRGQQVTLSCSPISGHRSVSWYQQTPGQGLQFLFEYFSETQRNKGNFPGRFSGRQFSNSRSEMNVSTLELGDSALYLCASSLVGAGNYGYTFGSGTRLTVV.

This rearrangement joins TRBV9 to TRBJ1-4; perhaps TRBD1 as D (5 bases). This CDR3 comprises 14 residues. The germline gives CDR1 SGDLS, CDR2 YYNGEE. V was shortened by 4 bases and J by 5 bases, with 12 bases between the two germline ends. The DNA for the CDR3 is TGTGCCAGCAGCCCCTCCCGGGACAATGAAAAACTGTTTTTT. Translating it yields CASSPSRDNEKLFF.

The J gene is TRBJ1-5, the V gene TRBV27, with D maybe TRBD1 (6 bases). This CDR3 region has 17 residues. V lost 5 bases and J 0 bases, leaving 17 bases between the germline ends. CDR1 and CDR2 (germline): MNHEY, SMNVEV (reference sequence). CDR3 in amino acids: CASSPWRGDTSNQPQHF. Here the CDR3 DNA reads TGTGCCAGCAGTCCCTGGAGGGGGGACACTAGCAATCAGCCCCAGCATTTT.

The chain has TRBV5-6 and TRBJ1-1; D gene uncertain. This CDR3 spans 14 amino acids. Germline CDR1 is SGHDT and CDR2 is YYEEEE. V was shortened by 4 bases and J by 3 bases, with 13 bases between the two germline ends. CDR3 residues: CASSRQQTYTEAFF. CDR3 DNA: TGTGCCAGCAGCCGGCAACAGACCTACACTGAAGCTTTCTTT.

The table lists this clone with many counts. The genes are TRBV5-8 and TRBJ2-5; D not resolved. The CDR3 sequence is 11 residues long. V was trimmed by 0 bases and J by 5 bases, leaving 2 bases between them. Germline V lookup: CDR1 SGHTS, CDR2 YDEGEE. CDR3 loop: CASSLAETQYF. CDR3 nucleotide sequence: TGTGCCAGCAGCTTGGCGGAGACCCAGTACTTC.

The V gene is TRBV2, the J gene TRBJ2-3; tentatively, D is TRBD2 (5 bases). The CDR3 loop spans 15 amino acids. The ends were cut back, 4 bases at V and 1 base at J, with 12 bases in the middle. The germline V gene has CDR1 SNHLY and CDR2 FYNNEI. The CDR3 loop is CASSVRAQGTDTQYF. The DNA for the CDR3 is TGTGCCAGCAGTGTGAGGGCCCAAGGCACAGATACGCAGTATTTT.

Remarks on this clone: The junction differs from germline at one of its ends, possibly a read error. This sequence joins TRBV30 and TRBJ2-1; D not certain. CDR1 and CDR2 from the germline V gene are GTSNPN and SVGIG (reference sequence). The CDR3 contains 13 residues. The CDR3 reads CAWSPAPHISQVF. The CDR3 DNA follows: TGTGCCTGGAGTCCGGCCCCTCATATTTCCCAGGTCTTC.

This chain joins TRBV7-9 and TRBJ2-7; D not resolved. This CDR3 comprises 11 residues. Germline V lookup: CDR1 SEHNR, CDR2 FQNEAQ (reference sequence). V was trimmed by 2 bases and J by 7 bases, leaving 6 bases between them. This CDR3 reads CASSLMREQYF. The CDR3 DNA is TGTGCCAGCAGCTTAATGAGGGAGCAGTACTTC.

This chain links TRBV6-1 with TRBJ2-1; 12 bases are a match to TRBD2. The length of the CDR3 is 15 residues. Looked up from germline, CDR1 is MNHNS and CDR2 is SASEGT. J lost 7 bases, V lost 10 bases, and 11 bases had no gene match. The CDR3: CATTPGLAGRNEQFF. CDR3 coding DNA: TGTGCCACAACCCCCGGACTAGCGGGAAGGAATGAGCAGTTCTTC.

The V call is TRBV7-3, the J call TRBJ2-2, with TRBD1 as a possible D gene (5 bases). The germline CDR1 and CDR2 sequences are SGHTA and FQGTGA. CDR3 length: 15 residues. The germline V and J ends were trimmed by 7 bases and 1 base, with 13 bases remaining between them. DNA of the CDR3: TGTGCCAGCACCAACGCAAGGGGGAACACCGGGGAGCTGTTTTTT. It codes for CASTNARGNTGELFF.

This clone was recorded a few times. This chain joins TRBV19 and TRBJ1-1, with D hard to call. There are 12 residues in the CDR3. V gave up 2 bases and J gave up 2 bases, with 3 bases separating them. Germline V gives CDR1 LNHDA, CDR2 SQIVND (reference sequence). The CDR3 nucleotides are TGTGCCAGTAGTATACCTAACACTGAAGCTTTCTTT. This codes for CASSIPNTEAFF.

CDR3 nucleotides: TGCGCCAGCAGCCTAGGGTTGCAGGGGGCGAACACCGGGGAGCTGTTTTTT. It encodes CASSLGLQGANTGELFF. The V gene is TRBV5-1, the J gene TRBJ2-2; 7 bases are a match to TRBD1. Germline lookup yields CDR1 SGHRS and CDR2 YFSETQ. This CDR3 comprises 17 residues. The V gene end was trimmed by 4 bases and the J gene end by 0 bases; junction bases not matched to a gene: 9.

The V and J genes are TRBV2 and TRBJ1-1; a possible D gene is TRBD1 (6 bases). Trimming removed 7 bases from V and 6 bases from J, with 6 bases in between. The germline V gene has CDR1 SNHLY and CDR2 FYNNEI. The CDR3 runs to 10 residues. The CDR3 reads CASKGAEAFF. In nucleotides, the CDR3 is TGTGCCAGCAAGGGGGCTGAAGCTTTCTTT.

This clone was observed a few times. V gene TRBV5-4 combines with J gene TRBJ2-3; no clear D gene. This CDR3 region has 13 residues. Germline values: CDR1 SGHNT, CDR2 YYREEE (reference sequence). Trimming left V 5 bases short and J 0 bases short, with 7 bases between. CDR3 DNA sequence: TGTGCCAGCAGTCCACCTAGCACAGATACGCAGTATTTT. Amino acids: CASSPPSTDTQYF.

The genes are TRBV7-3 and TRBJ2-1; maybe TRBD1 (6 bases). This CDR3 region has 17 residues. Trimming took 4 bases from V and 0 from J, leaving 16 bases between them. The germline V gene has CDR1 SGHTA and CDR2 FQGTGA. The CDR3 region has the DNA TGTGCCAGCAGCTCGACCCCCAACAGGGTCTCCTACAATGAGCAGTTCTTC. It translates to CASSSTPNRVSYNEQFF.

The table lists this clone with a few counts. This chain connects TRBV29-1 to TRBJ1-1; 10 bases map to TRBD1. Germline loops: CDR1 SQVTM, CDR2 ANQGSEA. CDR3 length: 13 amino acids. Germline trimming cut 7 bases from V and 3 bases from J; bases unmatched to any gene: 5. This chain's CDR3 is CSALTGGYTEAFF. Here the CDR3 DNA reads TGCAGCGCTCTGACAGGGGGCTACACTGAAGCTTTCTTT.

The chain carries TRBV11-2 and TRBJ2-4; unclear D gene. Trimming cost V 2 bases and J 7 bases, with 9 bases left between them. This CDR3 is built from 13 residues. The germline gives CDR1 SGHAT, CDR2 FQNNGV. As DNA, the CDR3 is TGTGCCAGCAGCTTATTTGGCCGGAACATTCAGTACTTC. This translates into CASSLFGRNIQYF.